The 30 T cell receptor beta chains listed next were all sequenced from one sample in a study of shared clonotypes between healthy human individuals. Assay used: immunoSEQ multiplex PCR; TCRdb lists only in-frame clones, some missing. Of roughly 2.1 million clones in the sample, approximately 94% were seen once. Naive CD8 cells, CD45RO-negative and positively selected for CCR7, excluded terminally differentiated effector memory CD45RA+ cells. Input material: naive CD8+ T cells from PBMCs. These receptors were taken from a man in his late teens or twenties in good health. Some clones in this sample may be carry-over from other donors' samples.

The chain joins TRBV19 to TRBJ1-2; 7 bases fit TRBD1. V lost 7 bases, J lost 5 bases, and 10 bases stayed unmatched. This CDR3 has 14 residues. Germline V gene data show CDR1 as LNHDA and CDR2 as SQIVND (reference sequence). The CDR3 DNA reads as TGTGCCAGTACAAGGACAGGCCCAAGTTATGGCTACACCTTC. This codes for CASTRTGPSYGYTF.

V usage is TRBV29-1 and J usage is TRBJ2-7; the match to TRBD1 covers 11 bases. V lost 4 bases and J lost 6; bases outside the gene matches: 8. This CDR3 comprises 14 residues. Germline-derived CDR1 and CDR2 are SQVTM and ANQGSEA. For the CDR3, the DNA is TGCAGCGTTGTGGGGACAGGGGGACTCGGCGAGCAGTACTTC. Translation gives CSVVGTGGLGEQYF.

Remarks on this clone: The sample contains more than one DNA sequence encoding this CDR3. The CDR3 nucleotides read TGTGCCAGCAGCGTAGCCCTAGGGGATGGCTACACCTTC. Translating it yields CASSVALGDGYTF. V and J are TRBV9 and TRBJ1-2, with D possibly being TRBD1 (5 bases). V lost 0 bases and J lost 6, with 9 bases in between. The CDR3 contains 13 residues. The germline V gene encodes CDR1 SGDLS and CDR2 YYNGEE. The full variable domain, with the rest looked up from reference TRBV9 and TRBJ1-2, is DSGVTQTPKHLITATGQRVTLRCSPRSGDLSVYWYQQSLDQGLQFLIQYYNGEERAKGNILERFSAQQFPDLHSELNLSSLELGDSALYFCASSVALGDGYTFGSGTRLTVV.

This chain uses TRBV27 with TRBJ2-7; the D is unclear. This CDR3 is 17 amino acids long. Germline V gives CDR1 MNHEY, CDR2 SMNVEV (reference sequence). V lost 0 bases and J lost 6, with 21 bases in between. For the CDR3, the DNA is TGTGCCAGCAGTTTATCTCCCCCGGCGATAGCTCTCTCCGAGCAGTACTTC. Translating gives CASSLSPPAIALSEQYF.

The V and J genes are TRBV19 and TRBJ2-7, with D maybe TRBD2 (6 bases). Trimming left V 4 bases short and J 4 bases short, with 11 bases between. The CDR3 covers 13 residues. Germline V gives CDR1 LNHDA, CDR2 SQIVND (reference sequence). The CDR3 loop reads CASSNRAGYEQYF. The CDR3 DNA reads as TGTGCCAGTAGTAACCGGGCGGGGTACGAGCAGTACTTC.

V is TRBV6-6 and J is TRBJ2-1, with a weak D call TRBD2 (6 bases). Germline loops: CDR1 MNHNY, CDR2 SVGAGI (reference sequence). This CDR3 spans 16 amino acids. V shed 0 bases and J shed 4 bases, with 13 bases lying between them. The DNA for the CDR3 is TGTGCCAGCAGTTACTCGAGGAGGGAGAGGTACAATGAGCAGTTCTTC. This encodes CASSYSRRERYNEQFF.

The rearrangement links TRBV6-1 to TRBJ1-5; no definite D call. The CDR3 loop spans 13 amino acids. Trimming cost V 6 bases and J 4 bases, with 10 bases left between them. Germline V CDR1 and CDR2: MNHNS, SASEGT. The CDR3 here is CASRWAVNQPQHF. The CDR3 DNA is TGTGCCAGCAGATGGGCGGTTAATCAGCCCCAGCATTTT.

For this clone: The same CDR3 also results from other DNA sequences found in this sample. CDR3 DNA sequence: TGTGCCAGCAGCGTCTCAGGAAGCACAGATACGCAGTATTTT. Encoded protein: CASSVSGSTDTQYF. The gene calls are TRBV9 and TRBJ2-3; D is ambiguous. The CDR3 spans 14 residues. Germline V gene lookup returns CDR1 SGDLS and CDR2 YYNGEE. Trimming pared 2 bases from V and 0 bases from J, leaving 7 bases between.

In nucleotides, the CDR3 is TGTGCCAGCAGTTTAGACAGGGGAGGACCTGGAAACACCATATATTTT. It is translated as CASSLDRGGPGNTIYF. This chain links TRBV28 with TRBJ1-3, with TRBD1 matching over 8 bases. Germline V gene sequence: CDR1 MDHEN, CDR2 SYDVKM. Trimming took 2 bases from V and 2 from J; bases not matched to a gene: 5. The CDR3 has 16 amino acids.

CDR3 nucleotide sequence: TGTGCCATCAGGGCGGGAGGGAATGAGCAGTTCTTC. Translated, it gives CAIRAGGNEQFF. V and J are TRBV10-3 and TRBJ2-1; 9 positions agree with TRBD2. This CDR3 contains 12 residues. CDR1 and CDR2 (germline): ENHRY, SYGVKD. V lost 6 bases, J lost 7 bases, and 1 base stayed unmatched.

The genes are TRBV28 and TRBJ2-7; TRBD2 agrees at 11 bases. Per the germline V gene, CDR1 is MDHEN and CDR2 is SYDVKM. There are 16 residues in the CDR3. J lost 0 bases, V lost 7 bases, and 8 bases had no gene match. The CDR3 sequence: CASTLPGTSGSYEQYF. As DNA, the CDR3 is TGTGCCAGCACCCTCCCTGGGACTAGCGGCTCCTACGAGCAGTACTTC.

The V call is TRBV5-1, the J call TRBJ2-5, with 7 bases matching TRBD1. TRBJ2-7 matches the DNA end more closely, so the J call is doubtful. There are 15 residues in the CDR3. Germline V lookup: CDR1 SGHRS, CDR2 YFSETQ. In DNA, the CDR3 is TGCGCCAGTAACCCCGAGGGGGACAGCTCCTACGAGCAGTACTTC. Translated, it gives CASNPEGDSSYEQYF.

This chain uses TRBV9 with TRBJ1-4; 8 bases match TRBD1. CDR1 is SGDLS, CDR2 YYNGEE, per germline. V was clipped by 1 base and J by 4 bases; unmatched bases: 12. The CDR3 runs to 18 residues. CDR3 residues: CASSVNPDRDESNEKLFF. DNA for the CDR3: TGTGCCAGCAGCGTAAACCCGGACAGGGACGAGAGTAATGAAAAACTGTTTTTT.

V and J are TRBV13 and TRBJ2-6; D unresolved. V was trimmed by 0 bases and J by 4 bases, leaving 4 bases between them. There are 14 residues in the CDR3. Germline CDR1 PRHDT, CDR2 FYEKMQ (reference sequence). CDR3 sequence: CASSLGRGANVLTF. CDR3 coding DNA: TGTGCCAGCAGCTTAGGTAGGGGGGCCAACGTCCTGACTTTC.

The V call is TRBV7-9, the J call TRBJ1-4, with TRBD1 identical over 7 bases. The germline gives CDR1 SEHNR, CDR2 FQNEAQ (reference sequence). The CDR3 has 13 residues. The junction had 7 bases not matched to a gene; V was cut back by 7 bases and J by 8 bases. The CDR3 sequence: CASNPGGEEKLFF. The DNA of the CDR3 is TGTGCCAGCAACCCAGGGGGAGAGGAAAAACTGTTTTTT.

J is TRBJ2-7 and V is TRBV13, with D possibly TRBD1 on 5 matching bases. The CDR3 has 15 residues. V was pared by 2 bases and J by 0 bases, with 11 bases between. Germline V CDR1 and CDR2: PRHDT, FYEKMQ (reference sequence). The CDR3 DNA reads TGTGCCAGCAGCTTAATTCAGGGTCTCTCCTACGAGCAGTACTTC. Translating it yields CASSLIQGLSYEQYF.

J is TRBJ2-1 and V is TRBV27; D remains ambiguous. Per germline, CDR1 MNHEY and CDR2 SMNVEV (reference sequence). The CDR3 sequence is 14 residues long. Deletions cut 2 bases from V and 5 bases from J, with 10 bases between. The CDR3 sequence: CASSLRNAHNEQFF. The DNA for the CDR3 is TGTGCCAGCAGTTTACGAAACGCACACAATGAGCAGTTCTTC.

The chain has TRBV4-2 and TRBJ2-3, with D unresolved. CDR1 is LGHNA, CDR2 YNFKEQ, per germline. CDR3 length: 15 amino acids. Deletions cut 0 bases from V and 0 bases from J, with 7 bases between. CDR3 bases: TGTGCCAGCAGCCAAGATCGCCGTAGCACAGATACGCAGTATTTT. As protein: CASSQDRRSTDTQYF.

The chain combines TRBV19 with TRBJ1-1; no clear D gene. V was shortened by 0 bases and J by 7 bases, with 18 bases between the two germline ends. The germline gives CDR1 LNHDA, CDR2 SQIVND (reference sequence). The CDR3 consists of 16 residues. This CDR3 reads CASSIDPRAPRLEAFF. The DNA of the CDR3 is TGTGCCAGTAGTATAGATCCCCGGGCCCCGAGGCTTGAAGCTTTCTTT.

The genes are TRBV5-1 and TRBJ1-1; the D gene is possibly TRBD1 (5 bases). Germline CDR1 reads SGHRS; CDR2 reads YFSETQ. The CDR3 is 15 amino acids. Trimming shortened V by 3 bases and J by 1 base, and 13 bases separated the two germline ends. This CDR3 is CASSWDSGWNTEAFF. CDR3 DNA sequence: TGCGCCAGCAGCTGGGATTCAGGGTGGAACACTGAAGCTTTCTTT.

The genes are TRBV4-1 and TRBJ2-6; D gene ambiguous. Germline CDR1 and CDR2: MGHRA and YSYEKL. This CDR3 comprises 17 residues. Trimming left V 1 base short and J 0 bases short, with 10 bases between. CDR3: CASSQGGVPSGANVLTF. CDR3 in DNA: TGCGCCAGCAGCCAAGGTGGGGTACCCTCTGGGGCCAACGTCCTGACTTTC.

The genes are TRBV30 and TRBJ1-2, with 7 bases identical to TRBD1. The CDR3 extends over 17 amino acids. V lost 2 bases and J lost 8; bases outside the gene matches: 20. The germline CDR1 and CDR2 sequences are GTSNPN and SVGIG (reference sequence). In nucleotides, the CDR3 is TGTGCCTGGAGTCAAGGGGTGTACAGGGGCCCGGGGGACGGCTACACCTTC. Translated: CAWSQGVYRGPGDGYTF.

The chain recombines TRBV11-1 with TRBJ2-1; unclear D gene. This CDR3 spans 13 amino acids. Germline CDR1 is SGHAT and CDR2 is FQDESV (reference sequence). The V and J ends lost 5 bases and 8 bases respectively, with 13 bases between them. CDR3 sequence reads: CASSRFNLDEQFF. CDR3 in DNA: TGTGCCAGCAGCCGTTTTAACCTCGATGAGCAGTTCTTC.

The genes are TRBV7-9 and TRBJ2-7; 11 nucleotides agree with TRBD1. CDR1 and CDR2 from the germline V gene are SEHNR and FQNEAQ (reference sequence). The CDR3 loop spans 16 amino acids. V shed 5 bases, J shed 3 bases, and the junction held 9 bases outside the gene matches. The CDR3 nucleotides are TGTGCCAGCAGCACCCGGACAGGGGGCCTTATCTACGAGCAGTACTTC. Encoded protein: CASSTRTGGLIYEQYF.

The J gene is TRBJ1-3, the V gene TRBV5-6; D gene unclear. The CDR3 runs 14 residues. Germline loops: CDR1 SGHDT, CDR2 YYEEEE. The V end lost 0 bases, the J end lost 2 bases, and 6 bases lay between the germline ends. The CDR3, as DNA: TGTGCCAGCAGCTTGGAAGGTACTGGAAACACCATATATTTT. Translating gives CASSLEGTGNTIYF.

The rearrangement uses TRBV4-1 and TRBJ2-7, with D perhaps being TRBD1 or TRBD2 (5 bases each). Trimming removed 3 bases from V and 3 bases from J, with 6 bases in between. The germline V gene has CDR1 MGHRA and CDR2 YSYEKL. This CDR3 region has 12 residues. The CDR3 sequence: CASSQGVYEQYF. CDR3 sequence (DNA): TGCGCCAGCAGCCAGGGGGTCTACGAGCAGTACTTC.

The chain joins TRBV14 to TRBJ2-7; 9 bases are a match to TRBD1. The CDR3 spans 15 residues. J was trimmed by 5 bases and V by 4 bases; bases with no gene match: 9. CDR1 and CDR2 (germline): SGHDN, FVKESK. CDR3 DNA: TGTGCCAGCAGCCGAATGGGACAGGGTATAGACGAGCAGTACTTC. It yields the protein CASSRMGQGIDEQYF. Drawing the rest from reference TRBV14 and TRBJ2-7, the complete variable domain is EAGVTQFPSHSVIEKGQTVTLRCDPISGHDNLYWYRRVMGKEIKFLLHFVKESKQDESGMPNNRFLAERTGGTYSTLKVQPAELEDSGVYFCASSRMGQGIDEQYFGPGTRLTVT.

The chain links TRBV7-8 to TRBJ1-5, with D hard to call. The CDR3 has 17 amino acids. Trimming removed 5 bases at V and 0 bases at J, with 17 bases between. Germline V gives CDR1 SGHVS, CDR2 FQNEAQ. CDR3 bases: TGTGCCAGCAGCCAAGGCACCCCTCCTACTAGCAATCAGCCCCAGCATTTT. Its protein is CASSQGTPPTSNQPQHF. The complete variable domain, with remaining parts taken from reference TRBV7-8 and TRBJ1-5, reads GAGVSQSPRYKVAKRGQDVALRCDPISGHVSLFWYQQALGQGPEFLTYFQNEAQLDKSGLPSDRFFAERPEGSVSTLKIQRTQQEDSAVYLCASSQGTPPTSNQPQHFGDGTRLSIL.

The rearrangement links TRBV10-1 to TRBJ2-3; 11 bases are shared with TRBD1. V shed 5 bases and J 1 base; nucleotides not matched to a gene: 14. Germline V gene sequence: CDR1 WNHNN, CDR2 SYGVQD (reference sequence). The CDR3 has 19 residues. The DNA for the CDR3 is TGCGCCAGCAGTAAACCGGGACAGGGGGATCTTGGGGGCACAGATACGCAGTATTTT. This codes for CASSKPGQGDLGGTDTQYF.

The chain is built from TRBV15 and TRBJ2-5; D remains unclear. This CDR3 contains 13 residues. The ends were cut back, 3 bases at V and 1 base at J, with 6 bases in the middle. Germline CDR1 and CDR2: LNHNV and YYDKDF (reference sequence). Here the CDR3 reads CATSRLTQETQYF. The CDR3 bases are TGTGCCACCAGCAGGTTAACCCAAGAGACCCAGTACTTC.